This entry features one TCR beta chain sequence. CDR3 length equals 16 residues. Germline CDR1 LGHNA, CDR2 YNFKEQ. V lost 1 base to trimming and J lost 1 base; unmatched junction nucleotides: 5. The data stem from a study of early T cells in non-severe SARS-CoV-2 infection. Overall study context: Sequenced bulk RNA came from whole blood that was unsorted, and chains were unpaired.

TCRdb recomputed calls from the 5' RACE reads with MiXCR, one row per CDR3 protein. Seen here are roughly 69,000 distinct CDR3 sequences, 8.5% to 10% observed once, and the top ten hold under 6.5%. The sequence came from an adult who was a healthcare worker with PCR-confirmed SARS-CoV-2 infection or an uninfected control (not recorded which). The rearrangement uses TRBV4-2 and TRBJ2-5, with 8 bases that match TRBD2. Sequenced sample: whole blood. This chain's CDR3 is CASSQVASGPQETQYF. CDR3 DNA: TGTGCCAGCAGCCAAGTTGCTAGCGGGCCCCAAGAGACCCAGTACTTC.